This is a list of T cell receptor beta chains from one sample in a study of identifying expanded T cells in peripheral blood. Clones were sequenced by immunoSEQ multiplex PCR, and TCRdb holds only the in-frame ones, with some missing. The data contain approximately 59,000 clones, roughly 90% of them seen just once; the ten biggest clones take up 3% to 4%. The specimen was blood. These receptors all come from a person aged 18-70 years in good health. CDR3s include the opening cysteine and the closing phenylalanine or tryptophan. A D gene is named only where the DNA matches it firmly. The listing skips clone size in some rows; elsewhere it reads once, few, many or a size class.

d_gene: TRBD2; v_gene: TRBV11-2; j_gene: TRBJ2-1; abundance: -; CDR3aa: CASSLYRTSGGLFF; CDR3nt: TGTGCCAGCAGCTTATATAGAACTAGCGGGGGTTTGTTCTTC
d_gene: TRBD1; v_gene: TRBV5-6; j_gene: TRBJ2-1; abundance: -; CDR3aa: CASSLEPGQGGNEQFF; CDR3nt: TGTGCCAGCAGCTTGGAACCGGGACAGGGTGGTAATGAGCAGTTCTTC
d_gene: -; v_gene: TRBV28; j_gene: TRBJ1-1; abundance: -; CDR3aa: CASSFSTGGEAFF; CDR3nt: TGTGCCAGCAGTTTTAGCACGGGGGGCGAAGCTTTCTTT
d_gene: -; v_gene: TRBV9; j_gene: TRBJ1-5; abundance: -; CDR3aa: CASSAEGGQPQHF; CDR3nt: TGTGCCAGCAGCGCCGAAGGTGGGCAGCCCCAGCATTTT
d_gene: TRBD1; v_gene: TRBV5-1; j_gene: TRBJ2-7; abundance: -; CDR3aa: CASSLVGQGSYEQYF; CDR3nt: TGCGCCAGCAGCTTGGTGGGACAGGGCTCCTACGAGCAGTACTTC
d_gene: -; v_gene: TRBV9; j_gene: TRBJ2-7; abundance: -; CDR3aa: CASSVGWDYEQYF; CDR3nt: TGTGCCAGCAGCGTAGGGTGGGATTACGAGCAGTACTTC
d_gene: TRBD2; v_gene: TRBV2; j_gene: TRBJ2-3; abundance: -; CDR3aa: CASFSSGRAPDTQYF; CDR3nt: TGTGCCAGCTTTTCTAGCGGGAGGGCCCCAGATACGCAGTATTTT
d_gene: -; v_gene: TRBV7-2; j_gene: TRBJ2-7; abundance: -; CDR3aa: CASKGTGEGYEQYF; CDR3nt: TGTGCCAGCAAAGGGACCGGCGAGGGCTACGAGCAGTACTTC
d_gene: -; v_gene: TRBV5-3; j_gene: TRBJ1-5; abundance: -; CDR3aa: CARWSSEVRVLPQHF; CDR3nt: TGTGCCAGATGGTCCTCGGAGGTGCGTGTCCTGCCCCAGCATTTT
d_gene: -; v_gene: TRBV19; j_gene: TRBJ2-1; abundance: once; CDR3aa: CASSIGRVEQFF; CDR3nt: TGTGCCAGTAGTATAGGCCGGGTTGAGCAGTTCTTC
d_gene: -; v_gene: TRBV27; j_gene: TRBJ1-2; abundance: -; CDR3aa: CASSLRPGADGYTF; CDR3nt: TGTGCCAGCAGTTTACGTCCGGGGGCGGATGGCTACACCTTC
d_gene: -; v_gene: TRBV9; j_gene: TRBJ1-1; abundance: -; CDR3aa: CASSVGGGVNTEAFF; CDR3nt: TGTGCCAGCAGCGTAGGAGGGGGAGTGAACACTGAAGCTTTCTTT
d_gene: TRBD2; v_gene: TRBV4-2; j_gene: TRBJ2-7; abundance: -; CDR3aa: CASSQDDTSGGYEQYF; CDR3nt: TGTGCCAGCAGCCAAGATGACACTAGCGGGGGCTACGAGCAGTACTTC
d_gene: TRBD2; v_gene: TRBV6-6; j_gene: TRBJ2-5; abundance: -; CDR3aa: CASSFAGGQETQYF; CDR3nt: TGTGCCAGCAGTTTCGCGGGGGGGCAAGAGACCCAGTACTTC
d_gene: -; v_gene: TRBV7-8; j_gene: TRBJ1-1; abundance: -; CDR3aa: CASSPMGWDTEAFF; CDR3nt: TGTGCCAGCAGCCCCATGGGGTGGGATACTGAAGCTTTCTTT
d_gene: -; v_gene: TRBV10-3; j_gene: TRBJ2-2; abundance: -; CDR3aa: CAISDPRELPTGELFF; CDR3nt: TGTGCCATCAGTGACCCACGGGAACTGCCAACCGGGGAGCTGTTTTTT
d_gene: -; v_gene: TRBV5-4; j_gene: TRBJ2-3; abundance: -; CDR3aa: CASTPEGPGTDTQYF; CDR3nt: TGTGCCAGCACCCCGGAGGGCCCGGGCACAGATACGCAGTATTTT
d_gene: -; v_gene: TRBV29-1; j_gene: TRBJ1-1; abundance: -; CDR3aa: CSVAAGGYTEAFF; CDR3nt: TGCAGCGTTGCGGCAGGCGGGTACACTGAAGCTTTCTTT
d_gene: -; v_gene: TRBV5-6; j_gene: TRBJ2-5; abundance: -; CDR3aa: CASSSGVRPQYF; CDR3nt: TGTGCCAGCAGCTCAGGGGTGAGACCCCAGTACTTC
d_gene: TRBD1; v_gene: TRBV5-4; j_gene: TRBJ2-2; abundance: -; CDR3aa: CASSLSGTGGTGELFF; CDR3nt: TGTGCCAGCAGCTTGTCCGGGACAGGGGGGACCGGGGAGCTGTTTTTT
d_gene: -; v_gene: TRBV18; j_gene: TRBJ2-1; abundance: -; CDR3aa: CASSPEANEQFF; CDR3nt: TGTGCCAGCTCACCAGAGGCTAATGAGCAGTTCTTC
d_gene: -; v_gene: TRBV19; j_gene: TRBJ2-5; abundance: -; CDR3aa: CASSTGKETQYF; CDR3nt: TGTGCCAGTAGTACAGGGAAAGAGACCCAGTACTTC
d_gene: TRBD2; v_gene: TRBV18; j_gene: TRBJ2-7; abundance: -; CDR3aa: CASSPRPSGDYKSYEQYF; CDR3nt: TGTGCCAGCTCACCAAGGCCTAGCGGGGACTACAAGAGTTACGAGCAGTACTTC
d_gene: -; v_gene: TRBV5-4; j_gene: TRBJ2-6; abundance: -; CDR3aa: CASSSAGANVLTF; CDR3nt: TGTGCCAGCAGCTCAGCTGGGGCCAACGTCCTGACTTTC
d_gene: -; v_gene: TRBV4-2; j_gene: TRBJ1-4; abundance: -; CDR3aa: CASSPRAGNEKLFF; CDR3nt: TGTGCCAGCAGCCCCCGAGCGGGGAACGAAAAACTGTTTTTT
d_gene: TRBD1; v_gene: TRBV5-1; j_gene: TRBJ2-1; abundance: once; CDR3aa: CASSLEKTGGGFYNEQFF; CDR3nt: TGCGCCAGCAGCTTGGAGAAGACAGGGGGAGGGTTCTACAATGAGCAGTTCTTC
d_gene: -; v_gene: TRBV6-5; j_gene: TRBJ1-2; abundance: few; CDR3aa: CASSSPAKGANYGYTF; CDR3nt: TGTGCCAGCAGTTCCCCTGCTAAGGGAGCCAACTATGGCTACACCTTC
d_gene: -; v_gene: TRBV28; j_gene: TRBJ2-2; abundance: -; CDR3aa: CASWDFTNTGELFF; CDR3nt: TGTGCCAGCTGGGACTTCACGAACACCGGGGAGCTGTTTTTT
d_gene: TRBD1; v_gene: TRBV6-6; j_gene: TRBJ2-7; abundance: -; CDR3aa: CASSSSGTGINEQYF; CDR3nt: TGTGCCAGCAGTTCATCCGGGACAGGGATCAACGAGCAGTACTTC
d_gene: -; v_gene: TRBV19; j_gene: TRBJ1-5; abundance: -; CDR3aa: CASSIEGNPDRYSNQPQHF; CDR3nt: TGTGCCAGTAGTATAGAAGGAAACCCGGACCGATATAGCAATCAGCCCCAGCATTTT
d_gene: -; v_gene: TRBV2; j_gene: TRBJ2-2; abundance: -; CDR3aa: CASRQRELFF; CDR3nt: TGTGCCAGCCGTCAGAGGGAGCTGTTTTTT
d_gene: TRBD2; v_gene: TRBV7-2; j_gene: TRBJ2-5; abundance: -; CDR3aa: CASSLSGAGGQETQYF; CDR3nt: TGTGCCAGCAGCTTAAGTGGAGCGGGAGGACAAGAGACCCAGTACTTC
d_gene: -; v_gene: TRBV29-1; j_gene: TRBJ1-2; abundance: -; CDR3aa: CSVAAGNGYTF; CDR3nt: TGCAGCGTTGCAGCAGGGAACGGCTACACCTTC
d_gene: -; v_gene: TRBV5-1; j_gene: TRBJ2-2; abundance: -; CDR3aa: CASSSWGNTGELFF; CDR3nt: TGCGCCAGCAGCTCCTGGGGGAACACCGGGGAGCTGTTTTTT
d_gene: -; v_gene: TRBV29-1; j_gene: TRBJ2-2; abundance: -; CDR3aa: CSVGQGRDTGELFF; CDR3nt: TGCAGCGTTGGCCAGGGGAGGGACACCGGGGAGCTGTTTTTT
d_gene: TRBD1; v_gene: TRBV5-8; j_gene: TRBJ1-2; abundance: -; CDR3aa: CASSRAGQGGYGYTF; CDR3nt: TGTGCCAGCAGCCGAGCGGGACAGGGTGGCTATGGCTACACCTTC
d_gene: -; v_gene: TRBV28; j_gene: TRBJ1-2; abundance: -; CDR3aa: CASSHPGEGTNYGYTF; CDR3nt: TGTGCCAGCAGTCATCCGGGAGAGGGAACTAACTATGGCTACACCTTC
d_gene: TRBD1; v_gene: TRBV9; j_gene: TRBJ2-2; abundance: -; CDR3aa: CASSGLTGGVGELFF; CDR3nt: TGTGCCAGCAGCGGACTAACAGGGGGCGTCGGGGAGCTGTTTTTT
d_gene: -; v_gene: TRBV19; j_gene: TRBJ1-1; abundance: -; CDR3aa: CASSIFFRGRPQNTEAFF; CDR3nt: TGTGCCAGTAGTATATTCTTCCGTGGCAGGCCTCAGAACACTGAAGCTTTCTTT
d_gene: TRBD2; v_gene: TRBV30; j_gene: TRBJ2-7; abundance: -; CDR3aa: CAWSTIGGGIDEQYF; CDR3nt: TGTGCCTGGAGTACAATAGGCGGGGGGATCGACGAGCAGTACTTC
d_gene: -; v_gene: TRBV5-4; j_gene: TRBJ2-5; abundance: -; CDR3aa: CASSFKLGEETQYF; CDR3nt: TGTGCCAGCAGCTTTAAGCTAGGAGAAGAGACCCAGTACTTC
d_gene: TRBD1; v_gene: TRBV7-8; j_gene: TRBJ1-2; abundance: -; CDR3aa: CASSYDRARSYTF; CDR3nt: TGTGCCAGCAGCTATGACAGGGCCAGGAGCTACACCTTC
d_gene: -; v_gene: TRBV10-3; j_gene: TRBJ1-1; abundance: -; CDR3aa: CAISRGLLLNTEAFF; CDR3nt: TGTGCCATCAGTAGGGGACTTCTATTGAACACTGAAGCTTTCTTT